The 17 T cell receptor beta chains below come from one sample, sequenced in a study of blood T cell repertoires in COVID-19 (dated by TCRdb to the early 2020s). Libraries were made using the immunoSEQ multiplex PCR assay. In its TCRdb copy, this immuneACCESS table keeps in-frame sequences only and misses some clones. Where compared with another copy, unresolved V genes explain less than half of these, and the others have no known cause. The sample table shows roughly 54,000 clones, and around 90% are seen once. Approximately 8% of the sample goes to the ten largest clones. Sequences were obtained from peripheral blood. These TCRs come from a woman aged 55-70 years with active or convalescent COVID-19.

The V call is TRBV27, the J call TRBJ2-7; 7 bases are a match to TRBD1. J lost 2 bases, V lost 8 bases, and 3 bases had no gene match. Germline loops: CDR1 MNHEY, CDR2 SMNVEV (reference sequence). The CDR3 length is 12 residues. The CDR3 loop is CASGTATYEQYF. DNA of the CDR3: TGTGCCAGCGGGACAGCAACCTACGAGCAGTACTTC.

The CDR3 protein is CATSDPDWNTGELFF. The CDR3 nucleotides read TGTGCCACCAGTGACCCCGACTGGAACACCGGGGAGCTGTTTTTT. J is TRBJ2-2 and V is TRBV24-1; D call uncertain. CDR3 length equals 15 residues. Deletions cut 4 bases from V and 1 base from J, with 9 bases between. Germline V gives CDR1 KGHDR, CDR2 SFDVKD.

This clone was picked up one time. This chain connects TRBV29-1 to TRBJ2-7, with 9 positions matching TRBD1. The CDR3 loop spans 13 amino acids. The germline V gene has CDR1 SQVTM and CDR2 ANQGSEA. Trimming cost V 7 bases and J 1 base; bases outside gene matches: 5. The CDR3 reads CSGTGGSSYEQYF. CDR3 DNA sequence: TGCAGCGGCACAGGGGGCTCGTCCTACGAGCAGTACTTC.

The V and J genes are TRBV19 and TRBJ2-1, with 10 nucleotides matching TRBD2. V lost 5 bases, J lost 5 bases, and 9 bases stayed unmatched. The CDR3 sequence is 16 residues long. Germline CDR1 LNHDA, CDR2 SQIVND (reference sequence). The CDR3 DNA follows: TGTGCCAGTAGTTTACCGGGACTAGCGACAGACAATGAGCAGTTCTTC. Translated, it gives CASSLPGLATDNEQFF.

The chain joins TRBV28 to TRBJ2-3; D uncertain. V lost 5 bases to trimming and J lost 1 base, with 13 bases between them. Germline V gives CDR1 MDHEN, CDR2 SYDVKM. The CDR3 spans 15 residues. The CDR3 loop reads CASSTPADGTDTQYF. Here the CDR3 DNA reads TGTGCCAGCAGTACCCCTGCGGATGGCACAGATACGCAGTATTTT.

CDR3 loop: CASSLTGTSTDTQYF. The DNA for the CDR3 is TGTGCCAGCAGCTTGACGGGTACTAGCACAGATACGCAGTATTTT. The chain has TRBV7-7 and TRBJ2-3; D is unclear. The V end lost 3 bases, the J end lost 0 bases, and 10 bases lay between the germline ends. Per the germline V gene, CDR1 is SSHAT and CDR2 is FNYEAQ (reference sequence). The length of the CDR3 is 15 residues.

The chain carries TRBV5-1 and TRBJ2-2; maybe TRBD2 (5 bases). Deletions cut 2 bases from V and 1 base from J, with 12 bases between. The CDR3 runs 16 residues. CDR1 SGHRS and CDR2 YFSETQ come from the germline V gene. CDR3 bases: TGCGCCAGCAGCTTCAATGAGGGTCTGAACACCGGGGAGCTGTTTTTT. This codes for CASSFNEGLNTGELFF.

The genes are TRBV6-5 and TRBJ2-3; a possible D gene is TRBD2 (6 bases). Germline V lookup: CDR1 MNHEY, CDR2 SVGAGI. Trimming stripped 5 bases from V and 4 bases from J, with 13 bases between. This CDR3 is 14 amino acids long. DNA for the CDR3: TGTGCCAGCAGTACCGGGACTTTAGCAGATACGCAGTATTTT. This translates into CASSTGTLADTQYF.

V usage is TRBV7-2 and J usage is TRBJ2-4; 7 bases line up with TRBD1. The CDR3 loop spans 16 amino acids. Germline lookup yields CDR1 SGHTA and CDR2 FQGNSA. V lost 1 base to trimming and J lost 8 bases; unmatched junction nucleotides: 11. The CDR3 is CASSLDNSAGGDIQYF. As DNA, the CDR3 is TGTGCCAGCAGCTTAGATAATTCGGCAGGGGGTGACATTCAGTACTTC.

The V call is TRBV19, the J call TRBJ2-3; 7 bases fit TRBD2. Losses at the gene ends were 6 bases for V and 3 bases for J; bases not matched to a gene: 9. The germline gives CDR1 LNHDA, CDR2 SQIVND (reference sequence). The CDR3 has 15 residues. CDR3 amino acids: CASREGGSRTDTQYF. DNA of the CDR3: TGTGCCAGTAGGGAGGGCGGGAGTCGAACAGATACGCAGTATTTT.

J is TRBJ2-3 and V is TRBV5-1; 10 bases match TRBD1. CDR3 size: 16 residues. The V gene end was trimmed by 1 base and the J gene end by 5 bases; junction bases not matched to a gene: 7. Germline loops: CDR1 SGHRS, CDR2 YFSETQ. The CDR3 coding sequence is TGCGCCAGCAGCTTGCATGGACAGGGGGGTAGAGATACGCAGTATTTT. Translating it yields CASSLHGQGGRDTQYF.

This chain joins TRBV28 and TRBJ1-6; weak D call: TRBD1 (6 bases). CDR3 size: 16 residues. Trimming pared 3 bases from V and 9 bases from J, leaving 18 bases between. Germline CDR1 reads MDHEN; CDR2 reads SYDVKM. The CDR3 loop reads CASSFAGEGGGSPLHF. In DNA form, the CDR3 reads TGTGCCAGCAGTTTCGCGGGGGAGGGGGGAGGTTCACCCCTCCACTTT.

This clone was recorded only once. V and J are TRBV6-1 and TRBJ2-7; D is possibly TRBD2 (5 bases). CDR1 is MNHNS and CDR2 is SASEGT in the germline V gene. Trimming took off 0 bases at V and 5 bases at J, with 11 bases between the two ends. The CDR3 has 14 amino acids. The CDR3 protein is CASSEARTEDEQYF. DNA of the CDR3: TGTGCCAGCAGTGAAGCTCGGACGGAGGACGAGCAGTACTTC.

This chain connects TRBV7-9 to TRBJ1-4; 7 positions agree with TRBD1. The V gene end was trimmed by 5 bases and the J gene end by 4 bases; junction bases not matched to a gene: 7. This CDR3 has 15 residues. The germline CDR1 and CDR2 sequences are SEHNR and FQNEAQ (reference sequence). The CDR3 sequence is CASSMNRGGNEKLFF. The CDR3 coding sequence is TGTGCCAGCAGCATGAACAGGGGCGGTAATGAAAAACTGTTTTTT. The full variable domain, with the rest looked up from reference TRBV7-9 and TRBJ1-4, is DTGVSQNPRHKITKRGQNVTFRCDPISEHNRLYWYRQTLGQGPEFLTYFQNEAQLEKSRLLSDRFSAERPKGSFSTLEIQRTEQGDSAMYLCASSMNRGGNEKLFFGSGTQLSVL.

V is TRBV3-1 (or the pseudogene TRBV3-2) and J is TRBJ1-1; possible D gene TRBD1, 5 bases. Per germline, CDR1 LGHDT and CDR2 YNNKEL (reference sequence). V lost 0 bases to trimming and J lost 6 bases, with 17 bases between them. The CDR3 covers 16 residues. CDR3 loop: CASSQDPTGIDAEAFF. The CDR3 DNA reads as TGTGCCAGCAGCCAAGACCCAACAGGCATTGACGCTGAAGCTTTCTTT.

This chain's CDR3 is CASSRGPEADTQYF. The CDR3 coding sequence is TGTGCCAGCAGCCGCGGCCCGGAGGCAGATACGCAGTATTTT. The chain recombines TRBV6-4 with TRBJ2-3; tentatively, D is TRBD2 (5 bases). Germline V gives CDR1 MRHNA, CDR2 SNTAGT. CDR3 length equals 14 residues. Trimming cost V 6 bases and J 4 bases, with 14 bases left between them.

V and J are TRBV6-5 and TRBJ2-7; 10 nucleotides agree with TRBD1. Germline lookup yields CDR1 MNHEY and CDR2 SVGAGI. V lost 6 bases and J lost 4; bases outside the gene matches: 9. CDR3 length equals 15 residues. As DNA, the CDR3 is TGTGCCAGCAGCCACCCCCCGGGACAGGGGTACGAGCAGTACTTC. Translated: CASSHPPGQGYEQYF.